Below are 17 T cell receptor beta chains sequenced from a single sample in a study of CD8 T cells in ankylosing spondylitis (dated by TCRdb to the late 2010s). Libraries were prepared through 5' RACE. The sequencer was an Illumina HiSeq 2500. TCRdb reran the public reads through fastp at Q25 and MiXCR, keeping productive beta chains. Rows merge per CDR3 protein into single entries with the most common DNA and genes. The sample table holds fewer than 350,000 distinct CDR3 sequences, of which under 14% were seen once. More than 7% of the sample rests with the top ten. Sequencing was performed on blood, either unsorted or a sorted T cell fraction (not recorded which). The receptors were gathered from a female donor with ankylosing spondylitis or in good health (not recorded which).

The CDR3 DNA follows: TGCAGTGCTAGAGATCTGGGCTATAATGAAAAACTGTTTTTT. It yields the protein CSARDLGYNEKLFF. V gene TRBV20-1 combines with J gene TRBJ1-4, with unresolved D. V lost 0 bases and J lost 4, with 9 bases in between. The CDR3 spans 14 residues. From germline, CDR1 is DFQATT and CDR2 SNEGSKA (reference sequence).

Many counts were recorded for this clonotype. V and J are TRBV5-1 and TRBJ1-1; the match to TRBD1 covers 7 bases. Trimming removed 2 bases from V and 1 base from J; junction bases left unmatched: 5. Per germline, CDR1 SGHRS and CDR2 YFSETQ. The length of the CDR3 is 15 residues. This CDR3 reads CASSFWTGPNTEAFF. In DNA, the CDR3 is TGCGCCAGCAGCTTTTGGACAGGACCGAACACTGAAGCTTTCTTT. The variable domain in full, completed from reference TRBV5-1 and TRBJ1-1, reads KAGVTQTPRYLIKTRGQQVTLSCSPISGHRSVSWYQQTPGQGLQFLFEYFSETQRNKGNFPGRFSGRQFSNSRSEMNVSTLELGDSALYLCASSFWTGPNTEAFFGQGTRLTVV.

This clonotype was recorded many times. The V gene is TRBV20-1, the J gene TRBJ2-1, with 7 positions matching TRBD2. CDR3 length equals 16 residues. Germline V lookup: CDR1 DFQATT, CDR2 SNEGSKA (reference sequence). Trimming took 0 bases from V and 0 from J; bases not matched to a gene: 5. In DNA form, the CDR3 reads TGCAGTGCTAGAGATCGGCGGGGGAGCTCCTACAATGAGCAGTTCTTC. Its protein is CSARDRRGSSYNEQFF.

This clonotype has a count of ten or more. The gene calls are TRBV7-3 and TRBJ2-3, with D possibly matching TRBD2 (5 bases). Trimming left V 2 bases short and J 1 base short, with 7 bases between. This CDR3 contains 14 residues. Germline loops: CDR1 SGHTA, CDR2 FQGTGA. CDR3 DNA sequence: TGTGCCAGCAGCTTAGAGGGCCGCACAGATACGCAGTATTTT. As protein: CASSLEGRTDTQYF.

This clonotype came up many times. This CDR3 reads CASSSVGTEAFF. The CDR3 DNA reads TGTGCCAGCAGTTCCGTAGGCACTGAAGCTTTCTTT. The chain carries TRBV12-3 or TRBV12-4 and TRBJ1-1; D is ambiguous. V was clipped by 4 bases and J by 4 bases, with 7 bases between them. The CDR3 sequence is 12 residues long.

To note about this clonotype: This could be a read error, since a much larger clone is one nucleotide away. J is TRBJ2-1 and V is TRBV24-1; D is unresolved. Germline V lookup: CDR1 KGHDR, CDR2 SFDVKD. This CDR3 region has 11 residues. The CDR3 DNA reads as TGTGCCACCAGTGGGGGAAATGCGCAGTTCTTC. Translated: CATSGGNAQFF.

This clonotype was detected ten times or more. The chain has TRBV6-4 and TRBJ2-3, with TRBD1 matching over 7 bases. Germline lookup yields CDR1 MRHNA and CDR2 SNTAGT. This CDR3 contains 15 residues. Trimming took 0 bases from V and 5 from J; bases not matched to a gene: 5. In nucleotides, the CDR3 is TGTGCCAGCAGTGACTCGAACAGGGGCGTAGATACGCAGTATTTT. Its protein is CASSDSNRGVDTQYF.

Ten or more counts support this clonotype. The V call is TRBV6-4, the J call TRBJ2-1, with 11 bases that match TRBD2. The CDR3 extends over 15 amino acids. Germline V gene data show CDR1 as MRHNA and CDR2 as SNTAGT. V trimming: 4 bases; J trimming: 9 bases; junction bases outside the gene matches: 8. The CDR3, as DNA: TGTGCCAGCAGTGTCAGCACTAGCGGGGGAGGTGAGCAGTTCTTC. It specifies CASSVSTSGGGEQFF.

This clonotype was counted at least ten times. The chain employs TRBV20-1 and TRBJ2-5, with 16 bases fitting TRBD2. Germline V gene sequence: CDR1 DFQATT, CDR2 SNEGSKA (reference sequence). The CDR3 is 17 residues long. The V gene end was trimmed by 6 bases and the J gene end by 2 bases; junction bases not matched to a gene: 9. CDR3 sequence reads: CSAEPGLAGGSQETQYF. CDR3 in DNA: TGCAGTGCCGAACCGGGACTAGCGGGGGGGAGTCAAGAGACCCAGTACTTC.

The chain joins TRBV7-9 to TRBJ1-1, with D uncertain. V was cut by 5 bases and J by 4 bases, with 14 bases left in between. The CDR3 spans 14 residues. Germline V gives CDR1 SEHNR, CDR2 FQNEAQ (reference sequence). CDR3 nucleotide sequence: TGTGCCAGCAGCCCAACCTGGGGTGGCACTGAAGCTTTCTTT. The encoded protein is CASSPTWGGTEAFF.

This clonotype was seen at least ten times. In nucleotides, the CDR3 is TGTGCCACCAGCAGAGATAACGGGAACACTGAAGCTTTCTTT. Its translation: CATSRDNGNTEAFF. This chain connects TRBV15 to TRBJ1-1; D is unclear. Germline lookup yields CDR1 LNHNV and CDR2 YYDKDF (reference sequence). Deletions cut 0 bases from V and 1 base from J, with 6 bases between. CDR3 length: 14 amino acids.

This clonotype was seen repeatedly, ten times or more. The chain has TRBV5-6 and TRBJ2-7, with 9 nucleotides matching TRBD1. The CDR3 runs 17 residues. J gave up 7 bases and V 1 base, and 15 bases lay outside the gene matches. CDR1 is SGHDT and CDR2 is YYEEEE in the germline V gene. CDR3 residues: CASSLSMAGTGRGEQYF. The CDR3 bases are TGTGCCAGCAGCTTGAGTATGGCCGGGACAGGGAGAGGTGAGCAGTACTTC.

This clonotype was recorded many times. V is TRBV3-1 and J is TRBJ2-1; no clear D. The germline V gene encodes CDR1 LGHDT and CDR2 YNNKEL (reference sequence). The ends were cut back, 1 base at V and 5 bases at J, with 6 bases in the middle. The CDR3 runs to 13 residues. For the CDR3, the DNA is TGTGCCAGCAGCCAAGGAGGAAACAATGAGCAGTTCTTC. Protein sequence: CASSQGGNNEQFF.

This clonotype was counted ten times or more. The chain uses TRBV9 and TRBJ1-1; D may be TRBD1 (6 bases). V was cut by 0 bases and J by 6 bases, with 6 bases left in between. The CDR3 has 12 amino acids. The germline V gene encodes CDR1 SGDLS and CDR2 YYNGEE. The CDR3: CASSVAGAEAFF. In DNA form, the CDR3 reads TGTGCCAGCAGCGTAGCAGGGGCTGAAGCTTTCTTT.

This clonotype is a singleton in its sample. A much larger clone differs by one base, so this may be a read error. The chain carries TRBV20-1 and TRBJ1-1; D is perhaps TRBD1 (5 bases). Germline values: CDR1 DFQATT, CDR2 SNEGSKA (reference sequence). This CDR3 has 13 amino acids. CDR3 sequence: CRARAGGDTEAFF. DNA of the CDR3: TGCAGAGCTAGAGCTGGGGGGGACACTGAAGCTTTCTTT.

This clonotype occurred many times. The rearrangement uses TRBV20-1 and TRBJ2-1; TRBD2 aligns across 10 bases. The junction had 10 bases not matched to a gene; V was cut back by 3 bases and J by 8 bases. Looked up from germline, CDR1 is DFQATT and CDR2 is SNEGSKA (reference sequence). This CDR3 has 15 amino acids. CDR3: CSASDPSGRGDEQFF. For the CDR3, the DNA is TGCAGTGCTAGCGACCCTAGCGGGAGAGGGGATGAGCAGTTCTTC.

V is TRBV12-3 or TRBV12-4 and J is TRBJ2-7, with 13 bases lining up with TRBD2. CDR3 length: 16 amino acids. J gave up 2 bases and V 5 bases, and 6 bases lay outside the gene matches. The CDR3 nucleotides read TGTGCCAGCAGTCCACGGACTAGCGGGGGTCCCTACGAGCAGTACTTC. It specifies CASSPRTSGGPYEQYF.